The clone carrying this TCR beta chain has only a few counts. Per the study methods: Reference gene primers were amplified, and this amplification served to estimate nucleated cell counts. The assay was immunoSEQ multiplex PCR, and TCRdb's table has in-frame clones only and misses some. V and J calls and clone size are those listed in that table; D and trimming were worked out from the DNA. The sample consists of approximately 260,000 clones, less than 90% of them appearing once. The sample is drawn from a study of blood T cell repertoires in COVID-19. About the study: From the United States, Italy and Spain came samples of acute and convalescent COVID-19. T cells, B-cell-depleted T cells, or PBMCs provided the cDNA or gDNA that served as material.

This sequence was found in a man in his 60s who had recovered from COVID-19. Sequencing was performed on peripheral blood.

CDR3 protein: CASSEALAGTDYEQYF. CDR3 coding DNA: TGTGCCAGCAGTGAAGCCCTAGCGGGGACGGACTACGAGCAGTACTTC. The chain couples TRBV6-1 to TRBJ2-7; TRBD2 agrees at 9 bases. Unmatched junction bases numbered 6, after V lost 0 bases and J lost 3 bases. The germline V gene encodes CDR1 MNHNS and CDR2 SASEGT. CDR3 length: 16 residues.